Listed here are 5 T cell receptor beta chains from one sample, sequenced in a study of blood T cells in healthy people across ages. A second about 6 to 12 cycle PCR used barcoded and J-beta primers. In TCRdb, the 5' RACE reads were re-called with MiXCR into one record per CDR3 protein. The sample contains 500,000 to 550,000 distinct CDR3 sequences, approximately 25% of which appear only once. A further study also used this sample, focusing on T cells of mothers and their children.

Specimen: blood. Source of these receptors: a boy between 5 and 17 years old in good health.

The chain has TRBV28 and TRBJ1-4; D is undetermined. The germline V gene has CDR1 MDHEN and CDR2 SYDVKM. V dropped 8 bases and J dropped 3 bases, with 16 bases sitting between them. The CDR3 sequence is 15 residues long. This CDR3 is CASRVFGQSNEKLFF. The DNA of the CDR3 is TGTGCCAGCCGAGTTTTCGGGCAGTCTAATGAAAAACTGTTTTTT.

The genes are TRBV4-3 and TRBJ1-5; tentatively, D is TRBD1 (5 bases). Trimming left V 0 bases short and J 4 bases short, with 10 bases between. The length of the CDR3 is 15 residues. The germline V gene encodes CDR1 LGHNA and CDR2 YSLEER. The CDR3 is CASSQDIGGNQPQHF. CDR3 nucleotide sequence: TGCGCCAGCAGCCAAGATATCGGGGGGAATCAGCCCCAGCATTTT.

The chain carries TRBV4-1 and TRBJ2-5; either TRBD1 or TRBD2 may supply D (5 bases each). Germline CDR1 is MGHRA and CDR2 is YSYEKL. Trimming left V 0 bases short and J 7 bases short, with 18 bases between. CDR3 length: 16 amino acids. The chain's CDR3 is CASSQEPGPRVGTQYF. CDR3 in DNA: TGCGCCAGCAGCCAAGAACCGGGGCCGCGAGTAGGGACCCAGTACTTC.

The chain joins TRBV7-2 to TRBJ1-4; D unclear. The CDR3 totals 15 residues. Germline V gene sequence: CDR1 SGHTA, CDR2 FQGNSA. Trimming stripped 1 base from V and 3 bases from J, with 9 bases between. This chain's CDR3 is CASSLGPGPNEKLFF. In DNA form, the CDR3 reads TGTGCCAGCAGCTTAGGTCCAGGTCCTAATGAAAAACTGTTTTTT. The entire variable domain, with the rest obtained from reference TRBV7-2 and TRBJ1-4, is as follows: GAGVSQSPSNKVTEKGKDVELRCDPISGHTALYWYRQSLGQGLEFLIYFQGNSAPDKSGLPSDRFSAERTGGSVSTLTIQRTQQEDSAVYLCASSLGPGPNEKLFFGSGTQLSVL.

The chain recombines TRBV6-5 with TRBJ2-4; perhaps TRBD2 as D (5 bases). The CDR3 spans 15 residues. The germline V gene encodes CDR1 MNHEY and CDR2 SVGAGI. Between the trimmed V and J ends, which lost 2 bases and 7 bases, there was a span of 15 bases. CDR3 residues: CASSYAAGGNNIQYF. CDR3 bases: TGTGCCAGCAGTTACGCGGCAGGAGGAAACAACATTCAGTACTTC.